A single T cell receptor beta chain is shown here with its context. This clonotype showed up many times. There is no known antigen for this receptor. Base qualities were left out, and no much larger clone turns up one base away. This entry belongs to a study of response to subunit inactivated influenza vaccine (dated 2018 in TCRdb). Regarding the study in general: To follow how T cells responded to a trivalent subunit inactivated influenza vaccine, the researchers relied on deep quantitative profiling of the T cell receptor repertoire.

Study-wide conclusions, independent of this receptor: The authors suggested that each seasonal influenza vaccination may recruit only a limited number of new T cells.

The library was generated by RT-PCR. Sequencing was carried out with an Illumina HiSeq 2500. TCRdb passed the public sequencing reads through fastp at Q25 and MiXCR, retaining productive beta sequences. Every distinct CDR3 protein forms one entry, paired with its most common genes and DNA. Across this sample there are about 540,000 distinct CDR3 sequences, with approximately 22% seen only once. The ten largest clones capture 2.5% to 3% of the sample. This same sample was also taken into another study, of T cells expressing NK-cell markers. The second paper states: TCR beta cDNA libraries were prepared using 5'RACE template switching, which introduced a universal primer site and unique molecular identifiers. Eight donors provided sorted CD3+CD56+NKG2C+, CD3+CD56+NKG2C- and CD3+CD56-NKG2C+ T-cell subsets, whose TCR beta-chain repertoires were profiled. Of the eight sequenced donors, seven were found to be HCMV-seropositive and one was found to be HCMV-seronegative. To restrict sorting to alphabetaTCR-expressing T cells, an anti-gammadeltaTCR antibody was added in several experiments. In more than five donors, the dominant CD3+CD56+NKG2C+ clonotypes ranked among the top 10 CD8+ clonotypes, making up 1.0-7.0% of CD8+ T cells. Those dominant clonotypes were again the most abundant among CD3+CD56-NKG2C+ cells in a handful of donors, at about 25-60.1%. It remained unclear whether the expanded NKG2C-expressing T cell clones were specific for HCMV antigens. All eight donors whose samples were sequenced were randomly selected healthy volunteers, three of them men and five women. To determine HCMV serostatus, a commercial ELISA kit was used to detect HCMV-specific IgG in serum. Ficoll density gradient centrifugation was used to isolate peripheral blood mononuclear cells from blood. CD4+ and CD8+ T cells were isolated from PBMC by magnetic immunoseparation with Miltenyi isolation kits. Synthesis of cDNA was primed from the TCR beta constant segment and was followed by two consecutive PCR amplification steps. Sequencing of the libraries produced 2 x 150 bp reads on Illumina HiSeq 2000/2500, MiSeq or NextSeq. MIGEC was used to demultiplex reads and group reads by UMI, and MiTCR was used to assemble and quantify clonotypes. To remove erroneous sequences, TCR cDNA sequences were retained only when supported by two or more reads. Downstream repertoire analysis used the tcR package, and clonotypes were matched across fractions by CDR3 nucleotide sequence plus V segment. VDJmatch was used to annotate antigen specificity against VDJdb, with one amino acid substitution in CDR3 allowed.

The sequence derives from a man aged 50-59 years who received an inactivated influenza vaccine. Donor details come from another sample of the same person, matched by shared clones. The material was CD4+ T cells sorted from PBMCs, obtained roughly 13 days after vaccination.

The nucleotides are TGTGCCAGCAGCCCGACTGGGCAAACTGAAGCTTTCTTT. Translated, this gives CASSPTGQTEAFF. The chain was built from TRBV3-1 and TRBJ1-1; no D gene is confidently identified. V and J lose 4 bases and 5 bases, and a span of 11 bases separates them. From the cysteine through the phenylalanine, the CDR3 covers 13 amino acids. The read is trimmed to its CDR3 DNA, 39 bases read in frame from base 1. In the germline V gene (reference sequence), CDR1 corresponds to LGHDT and CDR2 to YNNKEL.